This T cell receptor beta chain stems from a study of CD8 T cells in ankylosing spondylitis. Study findings and constraints: Some of these motif variants have turned up before, in reports on reactive arthritis synovial fluid and blood. A TCR beta motif of several highly homologous variants seemed to mark ankylosing spondylitis blood.

This clonotype was recorded many times. Its antigen remains unidentified. A single record per CDR3 protein comes from TCRdb applying MiXCR to the 5' RACE reads. Here the sample spans roughly 230,000 distinct CDR3 sequences, 8% to 11% being singletons. This receptor was identified in a male donor with ankylosing spondylitis or in good health (not recorded which). The sequencing input was blood, either unsorted or a sorted T cell fraction (not recorded which).

CDR3 in amino acids: CASSYGSPPNEQFF. The DNA for the CDR3 is TGTGCCAGCAGCTACGGTTCTCCACCCAATGAGCAGTTCTTC. This chain links TRBV7-2 with TRBJ2-1; D unclear. CDR3 size: 14 residues. Trimming left V 4 bases short and J 6 bases short, with 13 bases between. From germline, CDR1 is SGHTA and CDR2 FQGNSA. The full variable domain, completed using reference TRBV7-2 and TRBJ2-1, is GAGVSQSPSNKVTEKGKDVELRCDPISGHTALYWYRQSLGQGLEFLIYFQGNSAPDKSGLPSDRFSAERTGGSVSTLTIQRTQQEDSAVYLCASSYGSPPNEQFFGPGTRLTVL.